Below are 3 T cell receptor beta chains sequenced from a single sample in a study of T cells in Graves' hyperthyroidism and ophthalmopathy. Amplified regions were TCR beta CDR3 sequences from RNA transcripts. Carried out on the TCR CDR3, a first-round RT-PCR used the HTBI primer set. TCRdb used MiXCR to reprocess the multiplex PCR reads, holding one entry per CDR3 protein. Here the sample spans 40,000 to 60,000 distinct CDR3 sequences, approximately 50% being singletons. Input material: peripheral blood or thyroid tissue (not recorded which). The receptors derive from a man aged 18-30 years with Graves' hyperthyroidism.

This clonotype was counted at least ten times. The chain carries TRBV7-3 and TRBJ2-5; 11 nucleotides line up with TRBD2. Germline V lookup: CDR1 SGHTA, CDR2 FQGTGA. V lost 2 bases, J lost 1 base, and 15 bases stayed unmatched. This CDR3 spans 20 amino acids. CDR3 amino acids: CASSLVPGLADTKSQETQYF. The CDR3, as DNA: TGTGCCAGCAGCTTAGTCCCGGGACTAGCGGACACCAAATCCCAAGAGACCCAGTACTTC.

This clonotype was seen a handful of times. The junction shows a germline mismatch at one end, possibly a read error. The chain has TRBV12-3 or TRBV12-4 and TRBJ1-5; 7 bases match TRBD1. CDR3 length: 16 residues. CDR3 protein: CAGSLYAYRDSQPQHF. The CDR3 DNA sequence: TGTGCCGGCAGTTTATATGCGTATAGGGACAGTCAGCCCCAGCATTTT.

This sequence joins TRBV19 and TRBJ2-6; TRBD1 aligns across 10 bases. V was pared by 11 bases and J by 2 bases, with 12 bases of the junction left unmatched. The germline gives CDR1 LNHDA, CDR2 SQIVND (reference sequence). The CDR3 spans 17 residues. The CDR3 loop reads CASRRDRGRPGANVLTF. The CDR3 region has the DNA TGTGCCTCCCGGAGGGACAGGGGTCGGCCTGGGGCCAACGTCCTGACTTTC.